The 27 T cell receptor beta chains listed next were all sequenced from one sample in a study of PD-1 blockade in classical Hodgkin lymphoma. With no exception, relapse followed autologous stem cell transplantation in all patients, and brentuximab vedotin exposure varied. Using immunoSEQ multiplex PCR, the repertoire was profiled, and TCRdb retains in-frame clones only, with some absent. The sample has 25,000 or so clones, about 65% seen once. The starting material was peripheral blood mononuclear cells (PBMCs), obtained at baseline. The source of these receptors is a human donor with classical Hodgkin lymphoma.

The J gene is TRBJ2-5, the V gene TRBV10-3; D is possibly TRBD2 (6 bases). Trimming pared 0 bases from V and 2 bases from J, leaving 10 bases between. This CDR3 is built from 15 residues. Germline V CDR1 and CDR2: ENHRY, SYGVKD. CDR3 in DNA: TGTGCCATCAGTGAGTCAGCGGGTCAACAAGAGACCCAGTACTTC. Translated: CAISESAGQQETQYF.

The rearrangement joins TRBV5-1 to TRBJ2-2; no definite D call. The germline gives CDR1 SGHRS, CDR2 YFSETQ. The CDR3 contains 16 residues. V lost 0 bases and J lost 5, with 14 bases in between. The CDR3 nucleotides read TGCGCCAGCAGCTTGGTGCCGACCTGGGTGACCGGGGAGCTGTTTTTT. Translating gives CASSLVPTWVTGELFF.

The gene calls are TRBV6-6 and TRBJ1-4; D unclear. The CDR3 length is 15 residues. The ends were cut back, 1 base at V and 4 bases at J, with 10 bases in the middle. CDR1 is MNHNY and CDR2 is SVGAGI in the germline V gene (reference sequence). CDR3 loop: CASSYWGTGNEKLFF. The CDR3 DNA is TGTGCCAGCAGTTACTGGGGAACTGGTAATGAAAAACTGTTTTTT.

The V and J genes are TRBV10-3 and TRBJ2-1, with 7 bases that match TRBD2. The CDR3 loop spans 12 amino acids. Germline V CDR1 and CDR2: ENHRY, SYGVKD. With 7 bases clipped from V and 5 bases from J, the junction kept 2 bases outside the gene matches. CDR3 DNA: TGTGCCATCATCGGGGGGAACAATGAGCAGTTCTTC. Translation gives CAIIGGNNEQFF.

The rearrangement links TRBV7-9 to TRBJ2-5; 9 nucleotides agree with TRBD1. J was trimmed by 0 bases and V by 1 base; bases with no gene match: 6. The germline CDR1 and CDR2 sequences are SEHNR and FQNEAQ (reference sequence). The length of the CDR3 is 17 residues. The CDR3 sequence: CASSLGTDRGHQETQYF. The DNA of the CDR3 is TGTGCCAGCAGCTTAGGAACGGACAGGGGACACCAAGAGACCCAGTACTTC. Looking up the rest from reference TRBV7-9 and TRBJ2-5 gives the full variable domain: DTGVSQNPRHKITKRGQNVTFRCDPISEHNRLYWYRQTLGQGPEFLTYFQNEAQLEKSRLLSDRFSAERPKGSFSTLEIQRTEQGDSAMYLCASSLGTDRGHQETQYFGPGTRLLVL.

This chain connects TRBV6-1 to TRBJ2-7, with TRBD1 matching 7 bases. From germline, CDR1 is MNHNS and CDR2 SASEGT. The CDR3 runs to 14 residues. The junction had 11 bases not matched to a gene; V was cut back by 11 bases and J by 1 base. This chain's CDR3 is CAPLRGGRSYEQYF. CDR3 nucleotide sequence: TGTGCCCCACTTCGAGGGGGCAGGTCCTACGAGCAGTACTTC.

V and J are TRBV5-1 and TRBJ1-1, with 9 nucleotides matching TRBD1. The CDR3 consists of 17 residues. CDR1 and CDR2 (germline): SGHRS, YFSETQ. The V gene end was trimmed by 2 bases and the J gene end by 3 bases; junction bases not matched to a gene: 11. The CDR3 reads CASSFRGQGFGDTEAFF. The CDR3 coding sequence is TGCGCCAGCAGCTTCAGAGGACAGGGGTTTGGGGACACTGAAGCTTTCTTT.

V and J are TRBV30 and TRBJ2-5; no clear D gene. The ends were cut back, 2 bases at V and 1 base at J, with 5 bases in the middle. Germline CDR1 GTSNPN, CDR2 SVGIG (reference sequence). This CDR3 has 12 amino acids. The CDR3 DNA reads as TGTGCCTGGAGTCACAGCCAAGAGACCCAGTACTTC. Amino acids: CAWSHSQETQYF.

The chain's CDR3 is CASRPGGSSYNSPLHF. DNA for the CDR3: TGTGCCAGCAGGCCAGGGGGGAGCTCCTATAATTCACCCCTCCACTTT. V is TRBV2 and J is TRBJ1-6; TRBD1 matches 7 bases. The junction had 5 bases not matched to a gene; V was cut back by 6 bases and J by 0 bases. Per the germline V gene, CDR1 is SNHLY and CDR2 is FYNNEI. This CDR3 region has 16 residues.

This clone was recorded only once. The V call is TRBV28, the J call TRBJ1-5, with D maybe TRBD1 (5 bases). CDR1 and CDR2 from the germline V gene are MDHEN and SYDVKM. V lost 5 bases, J lost 4 bases, and 12 bases lay in between. The CDR3 has 14 amino acids. The CDR3 is CASSAGPLNQPQHF. In nucleotides, the CDR3 is TGTGCCAGCAGTGCGGGACCGCTGAATCAGCCCCAGCATTTT.

As DNA, the CDR3 is TGTGCCAGCAGGAACCTAGCGGGCTCCTACGAGCAGTACTTC. This codes for CASRNLAGSYEQYF. The genes are TRBV6-6 and TRBJ2-7, with 8 bases lining up with TRBD2. J gave up 0 bases and V 6 bases, and 4 bases lay outside the gene matches. The CDR3 runs 14 residues. CDR1 and CDR2 (germline): MNHNY, SVGAGI (reference sequence).

The chain recombines TRBV28 with TRBJ1-1; D remains ambiguous. Trimming pared 3 bases from V and 1 base from J, leaving 6 bases between. The CDR3 runs 13 residues. Germline CDR1 and CDR2: MDHEN and SYDVKM. CDR3 in amino acids: CASSFPGNTEAFF. CDR3 coding DNA: TGTGCCAGCAGTTTCCCAGGGAACACTGAAGCTTTCTTT. Together with reference TRBV28 and TRBJ1-1, the CDR3 gives the full variable domain: DVKVTQSSRYLVKRTGEKVFLECVQDMDHENMFWYRQDPGLGLRLIYFSYDVKMKEKGDIPEGYSVSREKKERFSLILESASTNQTSMYLCASSFPGNTEAFFGQGTRLTVV.

The chain employs TRBV6-5 and TRBJ2-7; 7 bases agree with TRBD2. The V gene end was trimmed by 0 bases and the J gene end by 6 bases; junction bases not matched to a gene: 11. Germline V lookup: CDR1 MNHEY, CDR2 SVGAGI. This CDR3 has 16 amino acids. The CDR3 spells CASSYSIVGGMAEQYF. The CDR3, as DNA: TGTGCCAGCAGTTACTCCATCGTGGGAGGGATGGCCGAGCAGTACTTC.

With respect to this clone: Relative to the germline gene, one junction end is altered; a read error may explain this. The chain has TRBV5-8 and TRBJ1-5; D is undetermined. The germline gives CDR1 SGHTS, CDR2 YDEGEE. CDR3 size: 14 residues. CDR3 region: CACSLTFSNQPQHF. DNA for the CDR3: TGTGCCTGCAGCTTGACATTTAGCAATCAGCCCCAGCATTTT.

The chain carries TRBV28 and TRBJ1-2; TRBD1 matches 10 bases. Germline-derived CDR1 and CDR2 are MDHEN and SYDVKM. V lost 6 bases to trimming and J lost 7 bases; unmatched junction nucleotides: 8. The CDR3 contains 14 residues. This CDR3 is CASRIPGTGVGYTF. The CDR3, as DNA: TGTGCCAGCAGGATACCCGGGACAGGGGTTGGCTACACCTTC.

This chain uses TRBV6-5 with TRBJ2-2, with TRBD2 as a possible D gene (7 bases). This CDR3 comprises 14 residues. V was pared by 2 bases and J by 5 bases, with 9 bases between. Germline CDR1 reads MNHEY; CDR2 reads SVGAGI. The CDR3 here is CASSYGRGTGELFF. The CDR3 coding sequence is TGTGCCAGCAGTTACGGGAGGGGGACCGGGGAGCTGTTTTTT.

A few counts support this clone. This chain uses TRBV27 with TRBJ1-6; no definite D call. This CDR3 has 14 residues. V was pared by 3 bases and J by 6 bases, with 9 bases between. The germline V gene encodes CDR1 MNHEY and CDR2 SMNVEV (reference sequence). The CDR3 coding sequence is TGTGCCAGCAGTTTTCGGGCTGGTAATTCACCCCTCCACTTT. Amino acid sequence: CASSFRAGNSPLHF.

The chain joins TRBV19 to TRBJ2-5, with D perhaps matching TRBD1 (5 bases). The CDR3 has 13 amino acids. The germline CDR1 and CDR2 sequences are LNHDA and SQIVND (reference sequence). V gave up 9 bases and J gave up 4 bases, with 15 bases separating them. The CDR3 DNA is TGTGCCAGCCCCTACAGGCGCCGAGAGACCCAGTACTTC. It specifies CASPYRRRETQYF.

This clone appeared a few times. V usage is TRBV5-4 and J usage is TRBJ2-1, with 9 bases matching TRBD2. The CDR3 loop spans 15 amino acids. In germline, CDR1 is SGHNT, CDR2 YYREEE (reference sequence). V shed 0 bases, J shed 5 bases, and the junction held 3 bases outside the gene matches. In nucleotides, the CDR3 is TGTGCCAGCAGCTTGGTAGCGGGAGAGAACAATGAGCAGTTCTTC. Translated: CASSLVAGENNEQFF. Variable domain in full (rest from reference TRBV5-4 and TRBJ2-1): ETGVTQSPTHLIKTRGQQVTLRCSSQSGHNTVSWYQQALGQGPQFIFQYYREEENGRGNFPPRFSGLQFPNYSSELNVNALELDDSALYLCASSLVAGENNEQFFGPGTRLTVL.

This clone has only one observation. V is TRBV7-9 and J is TRBJ2-5; D may match TRBD1 or TRBD2 (5 bases each). The CDR3 has 11 amino acids. V lost 5 bases and J lost 14, with 15 bases in between. Germline V gene data show CDR1 as SEHNR and CDR2 as FQNEAQ (reference sequence). The CDR3: CASSNRDVPYF. Here the CDR3 DNA reads TGTGCCAGCAGCAACCGGGACGTCCCATACTTC.

The CDR3 region is CASLDSVYGYTF. The DNA for the CDR3 is TGTGCCAGCCTAGACAGTGTCTATGGCTACACCTTC. J is TRBJ1-2 and V is TRBV19; TRBD1 might be the D (5 bases). This CDR3 has 12 amino acids. Germline-derived CDR1 and CDR2 are LNHDA and SQIVND (reference sequence). Trimming pared 9 bases from V and 4 bases from J, leaving 12 bases between. The full variable domain, with the rest looked up from reference TRBV19 and TRBJ1-2, is DGGITQSPKYLFRKEGQNVTLSCEQNLNHDAMYWYRQDPGQGLRLIYYSQIVNDFQKGDIAEGYSVSREKKESFPLTVTSAQKNPTAFYLCASLDSVYGYTFGSGTRLTVV.

The table lists this clone with a few counts. The J gene is TRBJ2-5, the V gene TRBV4-3; 7 bases map to TRBD1. The CDR3 is 15 residues long. The germline V gene has CDR1 LGHNA and CDR2 YSLEER. Germline trimming cut 0 bases from V and 3 bases from J; bases unmatched to any gene: 4. CDR3: CASSQDYRGEETQYF. As DNA, the CDR3 is TGCGCCAGCAGCCAAGATTACAGGGGTGAAGAGACCCAGTACTTC.

The genes are TRBV2 and TRBJ2-7; possibly TRBD1 or TRBD2 for D (6 bases each). This CDR3 has 12 amino acids. Germline lookup yields CDR1 SNHLY and CDR2 FYNNEI. Trimming removed 11 bases at V and 3 bases at J, with 14 bases between. The CDR3 loop is CASGAFSYEQYF. The CDR3 DNA sequence: TGTGCCTCGGGGGCGTTTAGCTACGAGCAGTACTTC.

This chain joins TRBV29-1 and TRBJ2-7, with D perhaps TRBD2 (7 bases). V lost 5 bases and J 5 bases, leaving 16 bases between the germline ends. The CDR3 spans 13 residues. Looked up from germline, CDR1 is SQVTM and CDR2 is ANQGSEA. This CDR3 reads CSVSGGAPNEQYF. The CDR3 DNA is TGCAGCGTTAGTGGGGGGGCGCCTAACGAGCAGTACTTC.

This clone was recorded a few times. The chain carries TRBV5-4 and TRBJ2-7; the D gene is possibly TRBD2 (6 bases). V was pared by 6 bases and J by 1 base, with 14 bases between. This CDR3 comprises 14 residues. Germline CDR1 and CDR2: SGHNT and YYREEE (reference sequence). CDR3 amino acids: CASIDSGGSYEQYF. Here the CDR3 DNA reads TGTGCCAGCATCGACAGCGGAGGGTCCTACGAGCAGTACTTC.

The chain has TRBV7-9 and TRBJ2-5, with TRBD1 matching over 7 bases. With V trimmed by 2 bases and J by 4 bases, 4 bases remained unmatched. There are 14 residues in the CDR3. From germline, CDR1 is SEHNR and CDR2 FQNEAQ (reference sequence). The CDR3 reads CASSLKGAGETQYF. CDR3 DNA sequence: TGTGCCAGCAGCTTAAAGGGGGCTGGAGAGACCCAGTACTTC.

V gene TRBV7-9 combines with J gene TRBJ2-3; tentative D call: TRBD2 (6 bases). CDR1 is SEHNR and CDR2 is FQNEAQ in the germline V gene (reference sequence). This CDR3 has 17 residues. V lost 5 bases and J lost 0, with 18 bases in between. The CDR3 reads CASSPNGGAFSTDTQYF. The CDR3 region has the DNA TGTGCCAGCAGCCCCAACGGAGGGGCTTTTAGCACAGATACGCAGTATTTT.